A selection of T cell receptor beta chains follows, all from one sample in a study of regulatory T cells in long-lasting Graves disease. TCRdb recomputed calls from the multiplex PCR reads with MiXCR, one row per CDR3 protein. The data contain about 400,000 distinct CDR3 sequences, approximately 15% of them singletons. The data were also submitted as part of a second study, on T cells in Graves' hyperthyroidism and ophthalmopathy.

The sample here was peripheral blood mononuclear cells (PBMCs), taken at new diagnosis, from a patient treated with antithyroid drugs. These receptors originate from a woman between 40 and 50 years old with Graves disease. CDR3s include the opening cysteine and the closing phenylalanine or tryptophan. Each record gives: J gene, V gene, D gene, clone size, CDR3 protein, CDR3 DNA. A D gene is named only where the DNA matches it firmly. Clone sizes are given selectively: once, few, many, or a class where the clone is expanded.

TRBJ2-1,TRBV28,NA,many,CASSPSHLGYNEQFF,TGTGCCAGCAGTCCCAGCCACTTAGGCTACAATGAGCAGTTCTTC
TRBJ1-1,TRBV7-9,NA,few,CASRVGGRIEAFF,TGTGCCAGCAGAGTCGGGGGCCGTATTGAAGCTTTCTTT
TRBJ1-3,TRBV20-1,TRBD1,NA,CSAVQGARVYF,TGCAGTGCTGTACAGGGGGCCCGAGTATATTTT
TRBJ1-1,TRBV10-3,TRBD1,NA,CAIGGQGAGMNTEAFF,TGTGCCATCGGGGGACAGGGGGCAGGAATGAACACTGAAGCTTTCTTT
TRBJ2-1,TRBV12-3/TRBV12-4,TRBD2,many,CASSLGGRRYNEQFF,TGTGCCAGCAGTTTGGGCGGGAGGCGGTACAATGAGCAGTTCTTC
TRBJ2-2,TRBV7-2,NA,many,CASSFSHGTGELFF,TGTGCCAGCAGCTTCAGCCACGGCACCGGGGAGCTGTTTTTT
TRBJ1-1,TRBV10-3,NA,NA,CAIGSGVVGTEAFF,TGTGCCATCGGTTCAGGGGTTGTGGGCACTGAAGCTTTCTTT
TRBJ2-5,TRBV29-1,NA,many,CSPKAGIETQYF,TGCAGCCCGAAAGCAGGGATAGAGACCCAGTACTTC
TRBJ2-5,TRBV6-5,NA,many,CASSYPPGTQYF,TGTGCCAGCAGTTACCCCCCTGGGACCCAGTACTTC
TRBJ2-5,TRBV7-2,NA,many,CASRRQEQETQYF,TGTGCCAGCCGCCGACAGGAACAAGAGACCCAGTACTTC
TRBJ2-5,TRBV20-1,TRBD2,many,CSAHPTSPTRRPETQYF,TGCAGTGCTCACCCGACTAGCCCCACCCGGCGGCCAGAGACCCAGTACTTC
TRBJ2-3,TRBV7-2,NA,NA,CASSFPPPSAQYF,TGTGCCAGCAGCTTTCCCCCTCCGTCGGCGCAGTATTTT
TRBJ2-1,TRBV18,TRBD1,many,CASSGTAQNEQFF,TGTGCCAGCTCAGGGACAGCCCAAAATGAGCAGTTCTTC
TRBJ2-1,TRBV10-3,TRBD2,many,CAISETQHGTSGRNSQYNEQFF,TGTGCCATCAGTGAGACGCAGCACGGGACTAGCGGGAGGAATTCCCAGTACAATGAGCAGTTCTTC
TRBJ2-1,TRBV4-2,NA,few,CASSQDLSGVGNEQFF,TGTGCCAGCAGCCAAGACTTATCAGGGGTCGGCAATGAGCAGTTCTTC
TRBJ1-6,TRBV11-2,NA,many,CASSQTNSPLHF,TGTGCCAGCAGCCAGACTAATTCACCCCTCCACTTT
TRBJ2-2,TRBV5-1,TRBD1,few,CASSLGGTGPTGELFF,TGCGCCAGCAGCTTGGGGGGGACAGGACCCACCGGGGAGCTGTTTTTT
TRBJ2-3,TRBV27,NA,NA,CASSFRRLTTDTQYF,TGTGCCAGCAGTTTTCGGAGGCTCACCACAGATACGCAGTATTTT
TRBJ1-2,TRBV28,TRBD1,many,CASRTETGASGYTF,TGTGCCAGCAGAACTGAAACAGGGGCCTCTGGCTACACCTTC
TRBJ2-1,TRBV20-1,TRBD1,few,CSARELGQGIWDEQFF,TGCAGTGCTAGAGAGTTAGGACAGGGGATTTGGGATGAGCAGTTCTTC
TRBJ2-7,TRBV5-1,TRBD1,NA,CASSPTPGTGDYEQYF,TGCGCCAGCAGCCCTACCCCCGGGACAGGGGACTACGAGCAGTACTTC
TRBJ1-1,TRBV12-3/TRBV12-4,NA,many,CASTGGGMNTEAFF,TGTGCCAGCACCGGGGGGGGCATGAACACTGAAGCTTTCTTT
TRBJ2-5,TRBV9,NA,many,CASSVAPAAEETQYF,TGTGCCAGCAGCGTAGCCCCGGCGGCAGAAGAGACCCAGTACTTC
TRBJ1-4,TRBV11-2,NA,NA,CASSLAKTQDEKLFF,TGTGCCAGCAGCTTAGCTAAGACACAAGATGAAAAACTGTTTTTT
TRBJ2-1,TRBV28,NA,NA,CASSFGGRPPYNEQFF,TGTGCCAGCAGTTTTGGGGGGAGACCTCCGTACAATGAGCAGTTCTTC
TRBJ1-1,TRBV10-1,TRBD1,few,CASTTGEGATEAFF,TGCGCCAGCACTACAGGGGAAGGGGCCACTGAAGCTTTCTTT
TRBJ2-2,TRBV5-5,TRBD1,few,CASSLGAGTGNTGELFF,TGTGCCAGCAGCTTGGGAGCCGGGACAGGGAACACCGGGGAGCTGTTTTTT
TRBJ1-2,TRBV2,TRBD1,many,CALLQLGQDTPYGYTF,TGTGCCCTTTTACAGTTGGGACAGGACACACCCTATGGCTACACCTTC
TRBJ2-2,TRBV7-9,TRBD1,once,CASSLAGQGSGELFF,TGTGCCAGCAGCTTAGCGGGACAGGGATCCGGGGAGCTGTTTTTT
TRBJ2-7,TRBV9,TRBD1,many,CASSVGQGAPSSYEQYF,TGTGCCAGCAGCGTAGGACAGGGGGCCCCCTCCTCCTACGAGCAGTACTTC
TRBJ2-7,TRBV4-1,TRBD1,few,CASSQLGTGSSYEQYF,TGCGCCAGCAGCCAACTAGGGACAGGGAGCTCCTACGAGCAGTACTTC
TRBJ2-7,TRBV6-5,TRBD2,many,CASSYAGGRSEQYF,TGTGCCAGCAGTTACGCGGGAGGCAGGAGCGAGCAGTACTTC
TRBJ1-2,TRBV12-3/TRBV12-4,NA,many,CASSFESLYGYTF,TGTGCCAGCAGTTTTGAGAGTCTCTATGGCTACACCTTC
TRBJ1-1,TRBV12-3/TRBV12-4,NA,many,CASGVDTEAFF,TGTGCCAGCGGCGTGGACACTGAAGCTTTCTTT
TRBJ2-7,TRBV29-1,TRBD1,NA,CSVPRGQGSEQYF,TGCAGCGTTCCCAGGGGACAGGGGTCCGAGCAGTACTTC
TRBJ1-4,TRBV20-1,NA,NA,CSVGGSPTNEKLFF,TGCAGTGTTGGGGGGTCCCCAACTAATGAAAAACTGTTTTTT
TRBJ2-3,TRBV9,TRBD2,NA,CASSASSGGLLDTQYF,TGTGCCAGCAGCGCTTCTAGCGGAGGATTGTTAGATACGCAGTATTTT
TRBJ2-1,TRBV30,TRBD2,NA,CAWSVGRTSSYNEQFF,TGTGCCTGGAGTGTGGGTCGGACTAGCAGTTACAATGAGCAGTTCTTC
TRBJ2-3,TRBV12-3/TRBV12-4,TRBD1,NA,CASSPGTGEWADTQYF,TGTGCCAGCAGTCCAGGGACAGGGGAGTGGGCAGATACGCAGTATTTT
TRBJ2-7,TRBV3-1,NA,many,CASSQVGYREQYF,TGTGCCAGCAGCCAAGTGGGGTACCGCGAGCAGTACTTC
TRBJ1-1,TRBV2,NA,many,CASGIGVGTEAFF,TGTGCCAGCGGTATCGGGGTGGGGACTGAAGCTTTCTTT